This T cell receptor beta chain was sequenced in a study of early T cells in non-severe SARS-CoV-2 infection. About the research overall: It was bulk RNA from unsorted whole blood that was sequenced, and the chains were unpaired. Whole-study findings and limits: Anti-spike CD8 responses were favored in VDJdb matching, and private and CD4 specificities were missed.

This clonotype was counted only a few times. Its antigen is as yet unknown. Tagging with unique molecular identifiers was applied to individual cDNA molecules. MiXCR, run by TCRdb on the 5' RACE reads, gives a single entry per CDR3 protein. Of 70,000 to 85,000 distinct CDR3 sequences in the sample, about 5% were seen once. This TCR derives from an adult who was a healthcare worker with PCR-confirmed SARS-CoV-2 infection or an uninfected control (not recorded which). The input for sequencing was whole blood, taken at baseline.

The CDR3 DNA is TGTGCCAGCAGTGAGGGACCATCGGACACTGAAGCTTTCTTT. It codes for CASSEGPSDTEAFF. The rearrangement uses TRBV2 and TRBJ1-1, with a tentative D call TRBD1 (5 bases). Germline V CDR1 and CDR2: SNHLY, FYNNEI. The CDR3 has 14 residues. Between the trimmed V and J ends, which lost 3 bases and 3 bases, there was a span of 11 bases.